Following are 12 T cell receptor beta chains from one sample sequenced in a study of T cell responses to AZD1222 COVID-19 vaccine. Data came from immunoSEQ multiplex PCR; TCRdb stores just in-frame clones and leaves some out. The data hold 70,000 or so clones, with around 86% observed a single time. Sequencing used peripheral blood, obtained on day 0 of AZD1222 vaccination. The receptors here all came from an adult in good health.

This chain uses TRBV11-2 with TRBJ1-5; no clear D gene. The CDR3 has 15 amino acids. Germline CDR1 is SGHAT and CDR2 is FQNNGV. V shed 4 bases and J shed 1 base, with 11 bases lying between them. The CDR3 region is CASSSQAGSNQPQHF. CDR3 nucleotide sequence: TGTGCCAGCAGCTCTCAAGCGGGGAGCAATCAGCCCCAGCATTTT.

This chain connects TRBV6-5 to TRBJ1-4; no firm D call. V was trimmed by 10 bases and J by 4 bases, leaving 16 bases between them. This CDR3 has 14 amino acids. Germline CDR1 reads MNHEY; CDR2 reads SVGAGI. The CDR3: CATLPPWGNEKLFF. In nucleotides, the CDR3 is TGTGCCACCCTGCCCCCTTGGGGTAATGAAAAACTGTTTTTT.

The V and J genes are TRBV5-1 and TRBJ2-7, with 7 bases identical to TRBD1. The CDR3 extends over 15 amino acids. CDR1 and CDR2 (germline): SGHRS, YFSETQ. V was pared by 1 base and J by 4 bases, with 8 bases of the junction left unmatched. The CDR3 is CASSLWTGEGYEQYF. CDR3 nucleotides: TGCGCCAGCAGCTTGTGGACAGGTGAGGGTTACGAGCAGTACTTC.

This chain links TRBV15 with TRBJ2-5; D gene unclear. V was shortened by 1 base and J by 4 bases, with 13 bases between the two germline ends. CDR3 length: 15 residues. CDR1 LNHNV and CDR2 YYDKDF come from the germline V gene (reference sequence). In nucleotides, the CDR3 is TGTGCCACCAGCAGAGTCGGGCCCCACCGAGAGACCCAGTACTTC. Amino acids: CATSRVGPHRETQYF.

V usage is TRBV6-4 and J usage is TRBJ1-1; no reliable D call. CDR3 length: 13 residues. V was trimmed by 3 bases and J by 0 bases, leaving 5 bases between them. The V gene's germline CDR1 is MRHNA and CDR2 SNTAGT. CDR3: CASSEQLNTEAFF. CDR3 bases: TGTGCCAGCAGTGAGCAGCTGAACACTGAAGCTTTCTTT.

The chain employs TRBV4-3 and TRBJ1-2, with unresolved D. Germline CDR1 LGHNA, CDR2 YSLEER. The ends were cut back, 0 bases at V and 0 bases at J, with 8 bases in the middle. CDR3 length equals 15 residues. The CDR3 protein is CASSQEGSSNYGYTF. The CDR3 coding sequence is TGCGCCAGCAGCCAAGAGGGCAGTTCTAACTATGGCTACACCTTC.

The genes are TRBV6-1 and TRBJ1-1; the D is unclear. V was clipped by 6 bases and J by 7 bases, with 12 bases between them. The CDR3 has 12 residues. Germline-derived CDR1 and CDR2 are MNHNS and SASEGT. The CDR3 sequence is CASSLDGYEAFF. The DNA for the CDR3 is TGTGCCAGCAGCCTGGACGGTTATGAAGCTTTCTTT.

This rearrangement joins TRBV19 to TRBJ2-7; the D is unclear. CDR3 length: 15 residues. The germline V and J ends were trimmed by 5 bases and 3 bases, with 17 bases remaining between them. Germline CDR1 is LNHDA and CDR2 is SQIVND (reference sequence). DNA for the CDR3: TGTGCCAGTAGTGCACGCGGTGGCGCGCTCTACGAGCAGTACTTC. Encoded protein: CASSARGGALYEQYF.

This chain connects TRBV19 to TRBJ2-2; 7 nucleotides line up with TRBD2. J gave up 4 bases and V 7 bases, and 15 bases lay outside the gene matches. This CDR3 has 17 amino acids. The V gene's germline CDR1 is LNHDA and CDR2 SQIVND (reference sequence). The CDR3 loop is CASNYMWDQRGTGELFF. CDR3 in DNA: TGTGCCAGTAACTATATGTGGGACCAGCGGGGCACCGGGGAGCTGTTTTTT. Full variable domain (remainder filled in from reference TRBV19 and TRBJ2-2): DGGITQSPKYLFRKEGQNVTLSCEQNLNHDAMYWYRQDPGQGLRLIYYSQIVNDFQKGDIAEGYSVSREKKESFPLTVTSAQKNPTAFYLCASNYMWDQRGTGELFFGEGSRLTVL.

The rearrangement uses TRBV11-2 and TRBJ2-7; the D is unclear. The CDR3 has 14 amino acids. The V gene lost 3 bases and the J gene lost 2 bases, with 11 bases spanning the gap. Germline values: CDR1 SGHAT, CDR2 FQNNGV. CDR3 loop: CASSLLTNPYEQYF. CDR3 DNA: TGTGCCAGCAGCTTGCTCACAAACCCCTACGAGCAGTACTTC.

The rearrangement uses TRBV5-4 and TRBJ2-3; tentatively, D is TRBD2 (6 bases). CDR3 length: 16 residues. V lost 5 bases and J 2 bases, leaving 18 bases between the germline ends. Germline assignment: CDR1 SGHNT and CDR2 YYREEE (reference sequence). In DNA, the CDR3 is TGTGCCAGCAGTCCGCGGGTTCGGGGGAACACAGATACGCAGTATTTT. It codes for CASSPRVRGNTDTQYF.

The chain recombines TRBV29-1 with TRBJ1-1; D may be TRBD1 (5 bases). Germline V gene sequence: CDR1 SQVTM, CDR2 ANQGSEA. V gave up 5 bases and J gave up 1 base, with 11 bases separating them. The CDR3 has 13 amino acids. The chain's CDR3 is CSVFAGRNTEAFF. Written as DNA, the CDR3 is TGCAGCGTTTTCGCAGGGAGGAACACTGAAGCTTTCTTT.